Below are 7 T cell receptor beta chains sequenced from a single sample in a study of control samples from healthy donors and cancer patients. Repertoires were generated with immunoSEQ multiplex PCR, while TCRdb's copy carries only in-frame clones and drops some. Of 180,000 or so clones detected, roughly 91% appear once; the ten largest clones hold roughly 1.6%. Input material: blood. The receptors shown here come from a woman in her 30s in good health.

There are a few counts of this clone. The chain has TRBV5-1 and TRBJ1-4, with a possible D match to TRBD1 (6 bases). The V gene lost 4 bases and the J gene lost 5 bases, with 15 bases spanning the gap. Germline V CDR1 and CDR2: SGHRS, YFSETQ. The CDR3 runs to 15 residues. The CDR3 loop reads CASSPHEGGNEKLFF. The CDR3 bases are TGCGCCAGCAGCCCACACGAGGGGGGAAATGAAAAACTGTTTTTT.

The CDR3, as DNA: TGTGCCAGCACCACTAACTATGGCTACACCTTC. Translating it yields CASTTNYGYTF. The genes are TRBV12-3 or TRBV12-4 and TRBJ1-2; D is undetermined. This CDR3 spans 11 amino acids. V was shortened by 7 bases and J by 0 bases, with 3 bases between the two germline ends.

Points on this clone: The identical CDR3 is also encoded by other nucleotide sequences in the sample. This chain links TRBV6-5 with TRBJ1-2; 11 nucleotides match TRBD1. The junction had 2 bases not matched to a gene; V was cut back by 0 bases and J by 5 bases. CDR3 size: 15 residues. The germline V gene encodes CDR1 MNHEY and CDR2 SVGAGI. The CDR3 DNA sequence: TGTGCCAGCAGTTACTCGAGGGACAGGGGGTATGGCTACACCTTC. This codes for CASSYSRDRGYGYTF.

V gene TRBV2 combines with J gene TRBJ1-6, with 8 bases that match TRBD1. V lost 6 bases and J lost 7; bases outside the gene matches: 5. CDR3 size: 14 residues. CDR1 is SNHLY, CDR2 FYNNEI, per germline. In nucleotides, the CDR3 is TGTGCCAGCAGCCGGGACAGGCGGAATTCACCCCTCCACTTT. This gives the protein CASSRDRRNSPLHF.

In regard to this clone: Other DNA sequences of this sample code for an identical CDR3. The rearrangement uses TRBV28 and TRBJ1-2; D unclear. From germline, CDR1 is MDHEN and CDR2 SYDVKM. The CDR3 sequence is 12 residues long. V was cut by 2 bases and J by 3 bases, with 4 bases left in between. The CDR3 sequence is CASSLGDYGYTF. CDR3 DNA: TGTGCCAGCAGTTTAGGCGACTATGGCTACACCTTC.

This clone is a singleton in its sample. The chain joins TRBV7-2 to TRBJ1-4, with 10 bases fitting TRBD1. From germline, CDR1 is SGHTA and CDR2 FQGNSA. The CDR3 extends over 17 amino acids. Germline trimming cut 3 bases from V and 2 bases from J; bases unmatched to any gene: 6. The CDR3 region is CASSLRQGALTNEKLFF. CDR3 DNA: TGTGCCAGCAGCTTGAGACAGGGGGCGTTGACTAATGAAAAACTGTTTTTT.

The chain employs TRBV7-3 and TRBJ2-5, with unresolved D. In germline, CDR1 is SGHTA, CDR2 FQGTGA. This CDR3 comprises 15 residues. Trimming left V 0 bases short and J 5 bases short, with 13 bases between. The CDR3 reads CASSLTFRAGETQYF. The DNA for the CDR3 is TGTGCCAGCAGCTTAACGTTTAGGGCCGGGGAGACCCAGTACTTC.